This T cell receptor (beta chain) was recorded in a study of blood T cell repertoires in COVID-19 (TCRdb year 2020). At the level of the whole study: The collaborator samples originated in the United States, Italy and Spain and spanned the acute and convalescent phases of COVID-19. The material from the prospective study consisted of cDNA or gDNA derived from T cells, B-cell-depleted T cells, or PBMCs. HLA class I and class II types, where available, came from metadata supplied by the sample provider rather than from assay-based typing. Deeply sampled blood TCRbeta repertoires from subjects exposed to, actively infected with, or recovered from COVID-19 were included in the dataset. The samples were drawn from the first 160 participants of the ongoing ImmuneRACE study and from 950 to 1,500 subjects provided by 6 global collaborators. The repertoires were released in a freely available public database meant as a resource for research on the immune response to SARS-CoV-2. A de-identified subject ID, COVID-19 status, age in years and sex were almost always included in the sample metadata.

Whole blood was collected in K2EDTA tubes by collaborating institutions according to the institutions' own protocols. Collaborator samples were shipped for TCRbeta analysis as frozen whole blood, isolated PBMCs, or DNA extracted from either sample type. The immunoSEQ Assay, a bias-controlled multiplex PCR, was used to amplify TCRbeta CDR3 regions from genomic DNA. Per the original workflow: The number of nucleated cells in each sample was estimated by amplification of reference gene primers within the assay. To quantify the absolute abundance of each unique TCRbeta CDR3 rearrangement, sequence reads were collapsed and filtered. For each sample, productive Simpson clonality was calculated as the square root of Simpson's diversity index across productive rearrangements. TCRdb's version of the immuneACCESS table is confined to in-frame rearrangements and falls short of the full clone set. An unresolved V gene accounts for under half of the shortfall where checked; the remainder is of unknown origin. V and J calls and clone size are given by that table; D and trimming were obtained from the DNA. This sample is represented by about 170,000 clones; 80% to 85% of them were singletons. Together, the top ten hold around 9.9% of the sample.

Counted from cysteine to phenylalanine, this CDR3 has 13 amino acids. The read is trimmed to its CDR3 DNA, 39 bases read in frame from base 1. Here V drops 6 bases and J drops 5 bases, and the junction holds 10 bases not matched to any gene. The germline V gene provides CDR1 SQVTM and CDR2 ANQGSEA. What the research found in general, with its limitations: How much clinical and demographic metadata was included differed by source and by participant, and the metadata was provided uncurated.

Points on this clone: What this receptor recognizes is not known. Base quality data are lacking; no much larger clone is found one base away.

The sample taken for sequencing was peripheral blood. The sequence is built from TRBV29-1 and TRBJ2-7, with 7 bases aligning to TRBD1. The TCR sequence derives from a man in his 70s with active or convalescent COVID-19. For the CDR3, the sequence is CSVATTQGNEQYF. The DNA reads as follows: TGCAGCGTAGCTACCACACAGGGGAACGAGCAGTACTTC.